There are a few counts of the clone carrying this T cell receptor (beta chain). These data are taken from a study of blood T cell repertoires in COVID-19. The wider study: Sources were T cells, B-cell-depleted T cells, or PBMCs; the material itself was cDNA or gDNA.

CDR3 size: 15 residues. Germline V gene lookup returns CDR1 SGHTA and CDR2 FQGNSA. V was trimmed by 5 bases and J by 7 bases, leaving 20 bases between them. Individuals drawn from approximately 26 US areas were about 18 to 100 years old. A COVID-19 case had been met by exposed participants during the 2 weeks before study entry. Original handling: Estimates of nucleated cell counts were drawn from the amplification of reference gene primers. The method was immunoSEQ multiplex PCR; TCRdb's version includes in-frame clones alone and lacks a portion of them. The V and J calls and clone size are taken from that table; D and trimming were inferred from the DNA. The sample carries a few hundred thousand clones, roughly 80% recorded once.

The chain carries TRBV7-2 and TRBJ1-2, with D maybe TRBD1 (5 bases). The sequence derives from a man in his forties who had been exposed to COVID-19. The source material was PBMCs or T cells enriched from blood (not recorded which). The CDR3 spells CASSNKGPGIGGYTF. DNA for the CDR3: TGTGCCAGCAGCAACAAAGGTCCAGGGATCGGTGGCTACACCTTC.